The rows below give T cell receptor beta chains drawn from one sample of a study of blood T cell repertoires in COVID-19. TCRdb keeps only in-frame clones here, not all; method: immunoSEQ multiplex PCR. The data hold about 210,000 clones, with roughly 90% observed a single time. What was sequenced was PBMCs or T cells enriched from blood (not recorded which). The receptors stem from a woman aged 18-30 years who had recovered from COVID-19. Both conserved end residues are part of each CDR3. Fields, in order: clone size, J gene, V gene, D gene, CDR3 protein, CDR3 DNA. The D gene is left open where the match is weak. Only part of the rows carry a size: once, few, many, or a class if the clone is expanded.

size: .; J: TRBJ2-1; V: TRBV6-4; D: .; CDR3: CASSAGDYNEQFF; DNA: TGTGCCAGCAGTGCGGGAGACTACAATGAGCAGTTCTTC
size: .; J: TRBJ2-1; V: TRBV12-3/TRBV12-4; D: .; CDR3: CASRRNEQFF; DNA: TGTGCCAGCAGGAGGAATGAGCAGTTCTTC
size: .; J: TRBJ1-2; V: TRBV5-4; D: TRBD1; CDR3: CASSGTENYGYTF; DNA: TGTGCCAGCAGCGGGACAGAAAACTATGGCTACACCTTC
size: .; J: TRBJ1-4; V: TRBV28; D: TRBD1; CDR3: CASRRSTDRVEKLFF; DNA: TGTGCCAGCAGAAGATCCACGGACAGGGTCGAAAAACTGTTTTTT
size: .; J: TRBJ2-3; V: TRBV28; D: TRBD1; CDR3: CASSNHDRGPDTQYF; DNA: TGTGCCAGCAGCAACCATGACAGGGGCCCGGATACGCAGTATTTT
size: few; J: TRBJ2-2; V: TRBV4-2; D: TRBD2; CDR3: CASSQELGAGGNTGELFF; DNA: TGTGCCAGCAGCCAAGAATTAGGGGCGGGGGGTAACACCGGGGAGCTGTTTTTT
size: .; J: TRBJ2-7; V: TRBV20-1; D: TRBD2; CDR3: CSASSTSGVLGEQYF; DNA: TGCAGTGCTAGTTCGACTAGCGGGGTCTTGGGCGAGCAGTACTTC
size: .; J: TRBJ1-1; V: TRBV6-5; D: .; CDR3: CASSSQSGAVGTEAFF; DNA: TGTGCCAGCAGTTCCCAATCAGGGGCGGTCGGCACTGAAGCTTTCTTT
size: .; J: TRBJ2-5; V: TRBV27; D: .; CDR3: CASTHRQETQYF; DNA: TGTGCCAGCACGCATCGGCAAGAGACCCAGTACTTC
size: .; J: TRBJ2-5; V: TRBV14; D: TRBD1; CDR3: CASSNQFGQGQTQYF; DNA: TGTGCCAGCAGTAACCAATTTGGACAGGGCCAGACCCAGTACTTC
size: .; J: TRBJ2-5; V: TRBV28; D: TRBD2; CDR3: CASSGMTSGGGAETQYF; DNA: TGTGCCAGCAGTGGCATGACTAGCGGGGGGGGAGCAGAGACCCAGTACTTC
size: .; J: TRBJ1-1; V: TRBV6-5; D: TRBD1; CDR3: CANTDRAREAFF; DNA: TGTGCCAATACCGACAGGGCCCGAGAAGCTTTCTTT